One sample yielded the 25 T cell receptor beta chains listed below, sequenced in a study of blood T cell repertoires in COVID-19. TCRdb keeps only in-frame clones here, not all; method: immunoSEQ multiplex PCR. The profile shows roughly 360,000 clones, more than 75% of them singletons. Sequenced material: PBMCs or T cells enriched from blood (not recorded which). The source is a woman aged 25 to 39 with acute COVID-19.

The chain recombines TRBV4-1 with TRBJ2-4, with a weak D call TRBD1 (5 bases). CDR3 size: 14 residues. Per germline, CDR1 MGHRA and CDR2 YSYEKL. The V end was cut by 3 bases, the J end by 4 bases, with 10 bases between. CDR3 amino acids: CASSHGSGKNIQYF. CDR3 bases: TGCGCCAGCAGCCACGGGTCAGGGAAAAACATTCAGTACTTC.

The count of this clone is one. V is TRBV30 and J is TRBJ1-6, with 8 bases fitting TRBD1. Germline loops: CDR1 GTSNPN, CDR2 SVGIG (reference sequence). V dropped 0 bases and J dropped 9; count of bases not matched to a gene: 7. The CDR3 loop spans 15 amino acids. The chain's CDR3 is CAWSVVRTGRSPLHF. CDR3 DNA sequence: TGTGCCTGGAGTGTGGTCAGGACAGGGCGTTCACCCCTCCACTTT.

The V gene is TRBV19, the J gene TRBJ1-2; TRBD1 agrees at 7 bases. Germline V gene data show CDR1 as LNHDA and CDR2 as SQIVND (reference sequence). V was clipped by 5 bases and J by 4 bases; unmatched bases: 7. This CDR3 is built from 14 residues. The CDR3 sequence is CASSGLDRAYGYTF. The CDR3 region has the DNA TGTGCCAGTAGTGGACTTGACAGGGCCTATGGCTACACCTTC.

This clone was recorded only once. J is TRBJ2-3 and V is TRBV7-8; D perhaps matches TRBD1 (5 bases). The CDR3 has 14 residues. Trimming stripped 1 base from V and 3 bases from J, with 8 bases between. CDR1 and CDR2 (germline): SGHVS, FQNEAQ. The chain's CDR3 is CASSLDTGTDTQYF. The CDR3 DNA is TGTGCCAGCAGCTTAGATACAGGAACAGATACGCAGTATTTT.

The chain couples TRBV5-1 to TRBJ2-5, with 11 bases aligning to TRBD1. This CDR3 contains 16 residues. The germline V gene has CDR1 SGHRS and CDR2 YFSETQ. The ends lost 5 bases at V and 4 bases at J; junction bases unmatched: 10. The CDR3 protein is CASSRSGTGGRETQYF. The CDR3, as DNA: TGCGCCAGCAGTCGTTCCGGGACAGGGGGTAGAGAGACCCAGTACTTC.

V usage is TRBV6-4 and J usage is TRBJ2-2; TRBD1 might be the D (5 bases). The CDR3 is 14 amino acids. Trimming pared 7 bases from V and 4 bases from J, leaving 13 bases between. Germline V CDR1 and CDR2: MRHNA, SNTAGT. CDR3 amino acids: CASTPDISTGELFF. In nucleotides, the CDR3 is TGTGCCAGCACCCCGGACATCTCCACCGGGGAGCTGTTTTTT.

This clone has just one count. This chain joins TRBV24-1 and TRBJ2-1; maybe TRBD1 (6 bases). CDR1 is KGHDR, CDR2 SFDVKD, per germline. The CDR3 has 15 residues. V lost 6 bases to trimming and J lost 0 bases, with 11 bases between them. The DNA of the CDR3 is TGTGCCACCAGTCTTCGAGGGGGCTCCTACAATGAGCAGTTCTTC. Translated, it gives CATSLRGGSYNEQFF.

The rearrangement joins TRBV7-9 to TRBJ2-7, with 10 bases identical to TRBD1. Germline loops: CDR1 SEHNR, CDR2 FQNEAQ (reference sequence). There are 16 residues in the CDR3. The J segment lost 6 bases and the V segment lost 5 bases, leaving 13 bases of the junction unmatched. The CDR3 coding sequence is TGTGCCAGCAGCAAGACAGGGACAGGGGAAATGGTCGAGCAGTACTTC. It is translated as CASSKTGTGEMVEQYF. Full variable domain (remainder filled in from reference TRBV7-9 and TRBJ2-7): DTGVSQNPRHKITKRGQNVTFRCDPISEHNRLYWYRQTLGQGPEFLTYFQNEAQLEKSRLLSDRFSAERPKGSFSTLEIQRTEQGDSAMYLCASSKTGTGEMVEQYFGPGTRLTVT.

V and J are TRBV6-5 and TRBJ1-1; the D gene is possibly TRBD1 (6 bases). This CDR3 comprises 13 residues. V gave up 6 bases and J gave up 3 bases, with 11 bases separating them. CDR1 is MNHEY and CDR2 is SVGAGI in the germline V gene. CDR3 bases: TGTGCCAGCAGCCATACAGGGTACACTGAAGCTTTCTTT. It codes for CASSHTGYTEAFF.

The chain couples TRBV5-1 to TRBJ1-1, with D possibly TRBD1 on 6 matching bases. The CDR3 is made up of 17 amino acids. Germline V CDR1 and CDR2: SGHRS, YFSETQ. V was pared by 2 bases and J by 5 bases, with 22 bases between. In DNA form, the CDR3 reads TGCGCCAGCAGCTTAAGGGGGAGGGAAGGGTATGATACTGAAGCTTTCTTT. Protein sequence: CASSLRGREGYDTEAFF.

The rearrangement links TRBV11-2 to TRBJ2-7; maybe TRBD2 (6 bases). Germline loops: CDR1 SGHAT, CDR2 FQNNGV. CDR3 length equals 15 residues. Trimming removed 1 base from V and 6 bases from J, with 16 bases in between. The CDR3, as DNA: TGTGCCAGCAGCTTAGTCCATGGAGGGACCTCCGAGCAGTACTTC. It yields the protein CASSLVHGGTSEQYF. Filled out from reference TRBV11-2 and TRBJ2-7, the complete variable domain reads EAGVAQSPRYKIIEKRQSVAFWCNPISGHATLYWYQQILGQGPKLLIQFQNNGVVDDSQLPKDRFSAERLKGVDSTLKIQPAKLEDSAVYLCASSLVHGGTSEQYFGPGTRLTVT.

CDR3: CASSVSGGRDEQFF. As DNA, the CDR3 is TGTGCCAGCAGTGTAAGCGGGGGCCGGGATGAGCAGTTCTTC. The genes are TRBV25-1 and TRBJ2-1; 8 nucleotides align to TRBD2. The CDR3 contains 14 residues. Trimming cost V 4 bases and J 8 bases; bases outside gene matches: 7. Germline V gene lookup returns CDR1 MGHDK and CDR2 SYGVNS.

J is TRBJ2-7 and V is TRBV11-3; 11 nucleotides match TRBD1. The length of the CDR3 is 15 residues. Germline V gene lookup returns CDR1 SGHNT and CDR2 YENEEA. J was trimmed by 6 bases and V by 5 bases; bases with no gene match: 9. The CDR3 DNA reads TGTGCCAGCAGCCCCCACCCGGGACAGGGGGTCGAGCAGTACTTC. Its protein product is CASSPHPGQGVEQYF. The entire variable domain, with the rest obtained from reference TRBV11-3 and TRBJ2-7, is as follows: EAGVVQSPRYKIIEKKQPVAFWCNPISGHNTLYWYLQNLGQGPELLIRYENEEAVDDSQLPKDRFSAERLKGVDSTLKIQPAELGDSAVYLCASSPHPGQGVEQYFGPGTRLTVT.

The V call is TRBV9, the J call TRBJ2-7; no clear D gene. Germline-derived CDR1 and CDR2 are SGDLS and YYNGEE. V lost 0 bases and J 4 bases, leaving 8 bases between the germline ends. The length of the CDR3 is 13 residues. CDR3 in amino acids: CASSVGAAYEQYF. The CDR3 region has the DNA TGTGCCAGCAGCGTAGGGGCAGCTTACGAGCAGTACTTC.

The sample holds a few counts of this clone. This sequence joins TRBV5-1 and TRBJ1-6, with D maybe TRBD1 (5 bases). Germline CDR1 and CDR2: SGHRS and YFSETQ. With 3 bases removed from V and 14 bases from J, the gap between germline ends came to 18 bases. The CDR3 runs to 14 residues. CDR3 in DNA: TGCGCCAGCAGCTCCCTCGTGGCGGGGGAGTCCCTCCACTTT. It codes for CASSSLVAGESLHF.

Regarding this clone: Within the sample, other DNA sequences also encode this same CDR3. The chain employs TRBV18 and TRBJ2-7; D may be TRBD2 (5 bases). V gave up 2 bases and J gave up 0 bases, with 11 bases separating them. CDR1 and CDR2 (germline): KGHSH, LQKENI. The CDR3 covers 15 residues. CDR3 nucleotide sequence: TGTGCCAGCTCACCAGATAGGGAGAGCTCCTACGAGCAGTACTTC. Amino acids: CASSPDRESSYEQYF.

V gene TRBV10-3 combines with J gene TRBJ2-6, with 8 bases fitting TRBD1. V was pared by 7 bases and J by 0 bases, with 8 bases of the junction left unmatched. The CDR3 length is 17 residues. The germline V gene encodes CDR1 ENHRY and CDR2 SYGVKD. Written as DNA, the CDR3 is TGTGCCATCACCCCGGACAGGGCGGGCTCTGGGGCCAACGTCCTGACTTTC. It codes for CAITPDRAGSGANVLTF.

This clone was seen a few times. The chain has TRBV4-3 and TRBJ2-3, with 10 bases identical to TRBD1. The CDR3 loop spans 15 amino acids. The germline V gene encodes CDR1 LGHNA and CDR2 YSLEER. Trimming cost V 4 bases and J 2 bases; bases outside gene matches: 3. As DNA, the CDR3 is TGCGCCAGCAGCCGCGGGACAGGGGTCACAGATACGCAGTATTTT. Amino acid sequence: CASSRGTGVTDTQYF.

The genes are TRBV24-1 and TRBJ2-7; a possible D gene is TRBD1 (5 bases). The V end was cut by 2 bases, the J end by 3 bases, with 13 bases between. The CDR3 sequence is 15 residues long. The V gene's germline CDR1 is KGHDR and CDR2 SFDVKD. CDR3 DNA: TGTGCCACCAGTGATTCTCAGGGTTCGGACTACGAGCAGTACTTC. Residues: CATSDSQGSDYEQYF.

This chain joins TRBV21-1 and TRBJ1-4; no check of the table's D call, TRBD1, against the DNA was made. TRBV21-1 counts as a pseudogene. The CDR3 contains 20 residues. CDR3 residues: CASSARTGFSSMATNEKLFF. As DNA, the CDR3 is TGTGCCAGCAGCGCGCGGACAGGGTTTAGTTCTATGGCAACTAATGAAAAACTGTTTTTT.

The chain combines TRBV2 with TRBJ1-1, with D possibly matching TRBD1 (6 bases). The CDR3 extends over 12 amino acids. CDR1 SNHLY and CDR2 FYNNEI come from the germline V gene. The V end lost 4 bases, the J end lost 11 bases, and 14 bases lay between the germline ends. The CDR3 protein is CASSGGGLYAFF. DNA for the CDR3: TGTGCCAGCAGTGGTGGGGGCCTTTACGCTTTCTTT.

The gene calls are TRBV19 and TRBJ1-5, with TRBD1 identical over 7 bases. Trimming cost V 7 bases and J 4 bases; bases outside gene matches: 16. The CDR3 consists of 17 residues. CDR1 LNHDA and CDR2 SQIVND come from the germline V gene (reference sequence). The CDR3 is CASKLRKGTARNQPQHF. The DNA of the CDR3 is TGTGCCAGTAAACTCCGAAAGGGGACAGCCCGAAATCAGCCCCAGCATTTT. The variable domain in full, completed from reference TRBV19 and TRBJ1-5, reads DGGITQSPKYLFRKEGQNVTLSCEQNLNHDAMYWYRQDPGQGLRLIYYSQIVNDFQKGDIAEGYSVSREKKESFPLTVTSAQKNPTAFYLCASKLRKGTARNQPQHFGDGTRLSIL.

The chain links TRBV7-9 to TRBJ2-7; unclear D gene. CDR3 length: 11 amino acids. V shed 3 bases and J shed 5 bases, with 5 bases lying between them. Germline V gives CDR1 SEHNR, CDR2 FQNEAQ (reference sequence). CDR3 DNA: TGTGCCAGCAGCTTTGAGGACGAGCAGTACTTC. It is translated as CASSFEDEQYF.

The chain couples TRBV7-2 to TRBJ2-7; 7 nucleotides match TRBD1. J gave up 3 bases and V 5 bases, and 7 bases lay outside the gene matches. This CDR3 spans 14 amino acids. CDR1 is SGHTA, CDR2 FQGNSA, per germline. The CDR3 DNA follows: TGTGCCAGCAGCCCACCCAACAGGGGCTACGAGCAGTACTTC. Protein product: CASSPPNRGYEQYF.

Remarks on this clone: This specimen includes other DNA sequences encoding the same CDR3. This chain joins TRBV7-3 and TRBJ2-3; 12 nucleotides match TRBD2. CDR3 size: 16 residues. Germline CDR1 reads SGHTA; CDR2 reads FQGTGA. V lost 4 bases, J lost 1 base, and 3 bases stayed unmatched. The CDR3 bases are TGTGCCAGCAGCTCCGGACTAGCGGGGCGCACAGATACGCAGTATTTT. Its protein is CASSSGLAGRTDTQYF.